This T cell receptor (beta chain) was obtained from a study of Ad26.COV2.S vaccination and SARS-CoV-2 variants. The method was immunoSEQ multiplex PCR; TCRdb's version includes in-frame clones alone and lacks a portion of them. Among approximately 350,000 clones listed, roughly 91% were seen once. This sample's treatment: over 15 received Ad26.COV2.S at low or high dose, single or two shots; a few received placebo; per-sample allocation not given. Following the first vaccine or placebo injection, samples were taken on day 63. The CDR3 has 14 residues. Trimming cost V 5 bases and J 3 bases; bases outside gene matches: 3. The germline V gene encodes CDR1 LNHNV and CDR2 YYDKDF (reference sequence).

Sequences were derived from peripheral blood, sampled in a trial of Ad26.COV2.S vaccine versus placebo. This TCR came from a person aged 18-65 years who received the Ad26.COV2.S COVID-19 vaccine or a placebo. This chain connects TRBV15 to TRBJ1-4; 7 nucleotides agree with TRBD1. The CDR3 spells CATSGDSPNEKLFF. In nucleotides, the CDR3 is TGTGCCACCAGCGGGGACAGTCCTAATGAAAAACTGTTTTTT.